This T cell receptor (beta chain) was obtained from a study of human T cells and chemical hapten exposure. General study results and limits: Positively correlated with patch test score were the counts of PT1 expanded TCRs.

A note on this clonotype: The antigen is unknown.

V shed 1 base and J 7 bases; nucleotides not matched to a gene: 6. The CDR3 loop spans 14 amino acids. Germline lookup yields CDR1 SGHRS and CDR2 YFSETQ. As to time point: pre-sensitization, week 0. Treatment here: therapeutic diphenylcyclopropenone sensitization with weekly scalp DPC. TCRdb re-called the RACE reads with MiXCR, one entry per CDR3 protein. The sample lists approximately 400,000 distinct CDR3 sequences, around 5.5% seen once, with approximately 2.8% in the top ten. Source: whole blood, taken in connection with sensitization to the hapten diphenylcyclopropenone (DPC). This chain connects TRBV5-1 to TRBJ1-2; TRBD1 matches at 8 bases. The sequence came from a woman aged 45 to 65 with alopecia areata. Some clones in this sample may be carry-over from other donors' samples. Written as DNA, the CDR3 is TGCGCCAGCAGCTTGTGGCAGGGGGCAACTGGCTACACCTTC. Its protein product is CASSLWQGATGYTF.